This TCR beta chain emerged from a study of T cells in Graves' hyperthyroidism and ophthalmopathy. Thyroid ultrasound and orbital computed tomography, with clinical symptoms and serum thyroxine and TRAb, informed diagnoses. This clonotype was seen a handful of times. The ends lost 8 bases at V and 0 bases at J; junction bases unmatched: 14. This CDR3 is 18 amino acids long. Germline V gene data show CDR1 as MGHRA and CDR2 as YSYEKL. The investigators amplified TCR beta CDR3 regions from RNA transcripts. Researchers ran a first-round RT-PCR on the TCR CDR3 using the HTBI primer set. TCRdb analysed the multiplex PCR reads with MiXCR anew, one entry per CDR3 protein. This table has about 530,000 distinct CDR3 sequences, 15% to 20% appearing once.

The sample consisted of blood. This clonotype was sampled from a woman aged 18 to 35 with Graves' ophthalmopathy. This chain connects TRBV4-1 to TRBJ1-5; 9 positions agree with TRBD1. The CDR3 DNA reads as TGCGCCAGCTTGGTCCCGGGACAGGGCCCCCTTAGCAATCAGCCCCAGCATTTT. Protein sequence: CASLVPGQGPLSNQPQHF.